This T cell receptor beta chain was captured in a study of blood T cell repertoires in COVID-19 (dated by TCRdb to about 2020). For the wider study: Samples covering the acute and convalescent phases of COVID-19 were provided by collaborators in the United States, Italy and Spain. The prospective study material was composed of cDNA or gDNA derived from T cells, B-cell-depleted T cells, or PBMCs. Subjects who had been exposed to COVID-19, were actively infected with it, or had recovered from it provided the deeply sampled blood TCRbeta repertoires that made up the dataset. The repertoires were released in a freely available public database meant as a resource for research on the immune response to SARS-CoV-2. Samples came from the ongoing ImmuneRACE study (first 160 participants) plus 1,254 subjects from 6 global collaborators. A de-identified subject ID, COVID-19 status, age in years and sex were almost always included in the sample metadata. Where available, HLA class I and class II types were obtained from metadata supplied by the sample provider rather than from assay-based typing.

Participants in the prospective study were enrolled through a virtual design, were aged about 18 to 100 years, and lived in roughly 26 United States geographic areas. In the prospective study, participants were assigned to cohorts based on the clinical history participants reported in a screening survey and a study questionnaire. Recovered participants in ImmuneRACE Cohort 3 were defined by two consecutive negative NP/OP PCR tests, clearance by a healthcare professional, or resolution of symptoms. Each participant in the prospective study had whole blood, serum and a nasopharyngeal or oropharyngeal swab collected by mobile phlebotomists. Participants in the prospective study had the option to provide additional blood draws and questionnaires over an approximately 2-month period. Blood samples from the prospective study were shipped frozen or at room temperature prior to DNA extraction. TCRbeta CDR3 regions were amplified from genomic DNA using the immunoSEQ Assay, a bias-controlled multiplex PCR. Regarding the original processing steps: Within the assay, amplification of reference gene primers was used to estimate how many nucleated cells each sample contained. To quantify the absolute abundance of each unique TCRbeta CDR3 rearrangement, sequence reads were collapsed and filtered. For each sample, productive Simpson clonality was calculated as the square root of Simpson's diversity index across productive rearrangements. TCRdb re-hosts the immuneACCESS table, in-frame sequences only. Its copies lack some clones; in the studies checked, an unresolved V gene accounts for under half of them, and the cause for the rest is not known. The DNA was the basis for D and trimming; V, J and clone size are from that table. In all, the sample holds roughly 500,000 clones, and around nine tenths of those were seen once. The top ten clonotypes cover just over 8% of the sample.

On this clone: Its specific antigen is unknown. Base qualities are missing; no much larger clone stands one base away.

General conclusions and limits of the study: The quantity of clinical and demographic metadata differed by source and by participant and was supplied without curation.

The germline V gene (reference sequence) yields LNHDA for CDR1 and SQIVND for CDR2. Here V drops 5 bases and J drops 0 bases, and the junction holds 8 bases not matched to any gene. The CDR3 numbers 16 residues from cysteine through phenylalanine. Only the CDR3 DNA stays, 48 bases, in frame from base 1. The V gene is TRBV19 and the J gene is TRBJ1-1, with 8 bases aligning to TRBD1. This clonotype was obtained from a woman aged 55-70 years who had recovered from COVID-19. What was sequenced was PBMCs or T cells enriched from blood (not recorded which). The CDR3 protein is CASSFHRGVMNTEAFF. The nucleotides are TGTGCCAGTAGTTTCCACAGGGGGGTAATGAACACTGAAGCTTTCTTT.